A single TCR beta chain is shown here with its context. Its antigen is currently unknown. This specimen belongs to a study of shared clonotypes between healthy human individuals. The study, taken as a whole, reports: Estimated richness values were generally larger in naive subsets than in memory subsets. In this cohort, only blood was sampled, and tissue repertoires likely differ.

Sequencing used immunoSEQ multiplex PCR; TCRdb keeps in-frame clones, though not all of them. The data contain under 1,100,000 clones, around 78% of them singletons. Germline V gene data show CDR1 as SGHNT and CDR2 as YENEEA. The CDR3 sequence is 14 residues long. The V end was cut by 0 bases, the J end by 2 bases, with 7 bases between. Every contributor of samples was a Caucasian grown-up residing in Nashville, Tennessee. The V gene is TRBV11-3, the J gene TRBJ1-1, with D unclear. The sequenced sample consisted of memory CD4+ T cells from PBMCs. Subset of the sample: CD45RA-negative fraction. This receptor was obtained from a man aged 18 to 30 in good health. Some clones in this sample may be carry-over from other donors' samples. This chain's CDR3 is CASSLDWSNTEAFF. For the CDR3, the DNA is TGTGCCAGCAGCTTAGATTGGTCTAACACTGAAGCTTTCTTT.